This T cell receptor beta chain comes out of a study of blood T cell repertoires in COVID-19. At the level of the study: Both acute and convalescent COVID-19 samples were obtained from the United States, Italy and Spain. The analysed material was cDNA or gDNA that came from T cells, B-cell-depleted T cells, or PBMCs.

Per the original methods: Reference gene primer amplification yielded estimated nucleated cell counts. Profiling relied on immunoSEQ multiplex PCR, and the TCRdb table lists in-frame clones only, not all of them. That table is the source of V, J and clone size, and D and trimming were worked out from the DNA. The top ten hold under 2.5% of the sample, which has about 130,000 clones, over 60% seen once. Sequenced sample: peripheral blood. The clonotype comes from a woman in her seventies with acute or convalescent COVID-19.

The CDR3 DNA is TGTGCCAGCACCCCAGGACAGGGATATGGCTACACCTTC. Its protein is CASTPGQGYGYTF. J is TRBJ1-2 and V is TRBV11-1, with 8 bases fitting TRBD1. The trim removed 7 bases at V and 5 bases at J, leaving 6 bases unmatched. Looked up from germline, CDR1 is SGHAT and CDR2 is FQDESV (reference sequence). The CDR3 consists of 13 residues.